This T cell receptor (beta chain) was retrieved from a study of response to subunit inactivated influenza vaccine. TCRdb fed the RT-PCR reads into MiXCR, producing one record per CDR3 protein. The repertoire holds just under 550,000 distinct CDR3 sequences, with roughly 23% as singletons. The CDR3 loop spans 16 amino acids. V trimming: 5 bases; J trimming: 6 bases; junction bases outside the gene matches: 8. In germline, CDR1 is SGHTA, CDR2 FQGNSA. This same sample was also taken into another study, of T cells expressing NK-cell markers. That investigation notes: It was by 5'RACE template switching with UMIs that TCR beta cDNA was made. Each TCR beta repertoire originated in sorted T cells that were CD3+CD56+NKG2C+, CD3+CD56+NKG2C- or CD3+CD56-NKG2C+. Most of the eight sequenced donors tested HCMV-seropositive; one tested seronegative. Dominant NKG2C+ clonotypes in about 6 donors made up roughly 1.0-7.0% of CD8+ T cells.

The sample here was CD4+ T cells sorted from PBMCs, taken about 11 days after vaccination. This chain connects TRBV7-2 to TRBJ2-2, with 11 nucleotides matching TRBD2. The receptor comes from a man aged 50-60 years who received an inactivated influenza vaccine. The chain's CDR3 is CASSPLAGGRAGELFF. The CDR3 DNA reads TGTGCCAGCAGCCCCTTAGCGGGGGGGCGGGCCGGGGAGCTGTTTTTT.